Each of the 7 T cell receptor beta chains below was sequenced from the same sample in a study of early T cells in non-severe SARS-CoV-2 infection. TCRdb passed the 5' RACE reads through MiXCR, listing each CDR3 protein once. Of roughly 77,000 distinct CDR3 sequences in the sample, 10% to 15% were seen once. The sequenced material came from whole blood. Receptor source: an adult who was a healthcare worker with PCR-confirmed SARS-CoV-2 infection or an uninfected control (not recorded which).

In its sample, this clonotype was seen many times. The chain combines TRBV7-6 with TRBJ2-1; 7 positions agree with TRBD2. Germline CDR1 and CDR2: SGHVS and FNYEAQ. This CDR3 comprises 18 residues. V lost 4 bases and J lost 8; bases outside the gene matches: 20. The chain's CDR3 is CASSSGRAAGKVLDEQFF. CDR3 nucleotides: TGTGCCAGCAGCTCCGGCCGGGCAGCGGGAAAGGTATTGGATGAGCAGTTCTTC.

The J gene is TRBJ2-1, the V gene TRBV7-2; TRBD2 matches 8 bases. The ends lost 4 bases at V and 0 bases at J; junction bases unmatched: 5. Germline assignment: CDR1 SGHTA and CDR2 FQGNSA. The CDR3 has 16 residues. CDR3 DNA: TGTGCCAGCAGCTGGATAGCGGGGAGCTCCTACAATGAGCAGTTCTTC. Residues: CASSWIAGSSYNEQFF.

This clonotype was observed many times. Here the CDR3 reads CASSLRQGAGGYTF. The CDR3 nucleotides are TGTGCCAGCAGCCTACGACAGGGGGCGGGTGGCTACACCTTC. The chain links TRBV12-3 or TRBV12-4 to TRBJ1-2; 10 nucleotides match TRBD1. CDR3 length equals 14 residues. V shed 6 bases, J shed 7 bases, and the junction held 8 bases outside the gene matches.

The gene calls are TRBV6-6 and TRBJ1-5, with D maybe TRBD1 (6 bases). This CDR3 region has 15 residues. Germline V gene sequence: CDR1 MNHNY, CDR2 SVGAGI (reference sequence). The ends were cut back, 6 bases at V and 2 bases at J, with 14 bases in the middle. CDR3 loop: CASSLRQVGNQPQHF. Written as DNA, the CDR3 is TGTGCCAGCAGCCTTCGACAGGTGGGCAATCAGCCCCAGCATTTT.

Ten or more counts support this clonotype. The chain combines TRBV18 with TRBJ2-7; 9 bases agree with TRBD1. Looked up from germline, CDR1 is KGHSH and CDR2 is LQKENI. The V segment lost 0 bases and the J segment 2 bases; nucleotides outside the gene matches: 2. CDR3 length: 15 residues. The CDR3, as DNA: TGTGCCAGCTCACCACCGGGACAGGGCACCTACGAGCAGTACTTC. Its translation is CASSPPGQGTYEQYF. Filled out from reference TRBV18 and TRBJ2-7, the complete variable domain reads NAGVMQNPRHLVRRRGQEARLRCSPMKGHSHVYWYRQLPEEGLKFMVYLQKENIIDESGMPKERFSAEFPKEGPSILRIQQVVRGDSAAYFCASSPPGQGTYEQYFGPGTRLTVT.

In this sample, this clonotype turned up many times. The genes are TRBV6-1 and TRBJ2-3, with D perhaps matching TRBD1 or TRBD2 (5 bases each). The CDR3 consists of 14 residues. Between the trimmed V and J ends, which lost 2 bases and 9 bases, there was a span of 15 bases. Germline loops: CDR1 MNHNS, CDR2 SASEGT. The CDR3 reads CASSERERGRTQYF. The CDR3 DNA reads as TGTGCCAGCAGTGAAAGGGAGAGGGGACGGACGCAGTATTTT.

This clonotype has ten or more counts. The rearrangement joins TRBV19 to TRBJ1-1, with 10 bases matching TRBD1. Germline V gene data show CDR1 as LNHDA and CDR2 as SQIVND (reference sequence). Unmatched junction bases numbered 0, after V lost 4 bases and J lost 4 bases. The CDR3 has 13 amino acids. This CDR3 reads CASSRQGATEAFF. The CDR3 nucleotides are TGTGCCAGTAGTAGACAGGGGGCCACTGAAGCTTTCTTT.